This paragraph reports one T cell receptor (beta chain). Its antigen is not known. The germline gives CDR1 ENHRY, CDR2 SYGVKD. V was clipped by 3 bases and J by 0 bases, with 10 bases between them. The CDR3 sequence is 15 residues long. The source of the sample is a study of cytomegalovirus exposure and HLA in healthy donors. Across the study: The roughly 110 validation repertoires were reported in a later analysis to have been generated on the same platform as the approximately 700 first-cohort repertoires. Study outcomes and limitations: The dataset shows that most TCR sequences were rare, while some public TCRs occurred in many donors. Associated with cytomegalovirus, according to the listing, were 150 to 200 TCR beta chains. The finding came from a later analysis; first-cohort TCR clusters tended to co-occur in the roughly 120 validation repertoires.

Assay used: immunoSEQ multiplex PCR; TCRdb lists only in-frame clones, some missing. The table lists roughly 200,000 clones, about 81% of them singletons, with around 1.2% in the top ten. This sequence joins TRBV10-3 and TRBJ2-3, with a tentative D call TRBD1 (6 bases). The specimen sequenced was PBMCs. The clonotype comes from a woman in her twenties or thirties in good health and CMV-seronegative. CDR3: CAISEQGWSTDTQYF. DNA of the CDR3: TGTGCCATCAGTGAACAGGGATGGAGCACAGATACGCAGTATTTT.